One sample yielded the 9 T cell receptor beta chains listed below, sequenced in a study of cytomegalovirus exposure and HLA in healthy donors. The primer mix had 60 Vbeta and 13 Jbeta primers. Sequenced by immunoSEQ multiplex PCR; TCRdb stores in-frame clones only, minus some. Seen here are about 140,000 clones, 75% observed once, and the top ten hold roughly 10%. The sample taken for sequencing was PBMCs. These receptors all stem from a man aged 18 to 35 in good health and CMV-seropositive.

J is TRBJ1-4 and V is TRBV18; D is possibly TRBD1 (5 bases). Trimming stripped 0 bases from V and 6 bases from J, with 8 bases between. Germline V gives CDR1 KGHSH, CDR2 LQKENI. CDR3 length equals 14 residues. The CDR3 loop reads CASSPPQGHEKLFF. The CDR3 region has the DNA TGTGCCAGCTCACCACCGCAGGGCCATGAAAAACTGTTTTTT.

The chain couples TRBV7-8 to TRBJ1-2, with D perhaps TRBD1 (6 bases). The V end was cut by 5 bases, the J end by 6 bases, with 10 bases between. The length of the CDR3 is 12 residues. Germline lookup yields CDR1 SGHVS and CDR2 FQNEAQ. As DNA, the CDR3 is TGTGCCAGCAGCACGAACAGGGATGGCTACACCTTC. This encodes CASSTNRDGYTF.

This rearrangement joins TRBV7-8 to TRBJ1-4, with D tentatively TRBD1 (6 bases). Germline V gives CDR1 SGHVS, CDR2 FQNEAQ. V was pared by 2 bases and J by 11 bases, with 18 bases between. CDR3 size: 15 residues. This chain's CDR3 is CASSLRGSGMGKLFF. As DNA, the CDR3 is TGTGCCAGCAGCTTAAGGGGGAGCGGGATGGGGAAACTGTTTTTT.

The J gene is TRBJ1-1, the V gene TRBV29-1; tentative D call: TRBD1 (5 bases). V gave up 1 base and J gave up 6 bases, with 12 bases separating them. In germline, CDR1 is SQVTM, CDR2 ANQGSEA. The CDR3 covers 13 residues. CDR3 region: CSVEGTGRPEAFF. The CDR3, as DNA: TGCAGCGTTGAAGGAACAGGAAGGCCTGAAGCTTTCTTT.

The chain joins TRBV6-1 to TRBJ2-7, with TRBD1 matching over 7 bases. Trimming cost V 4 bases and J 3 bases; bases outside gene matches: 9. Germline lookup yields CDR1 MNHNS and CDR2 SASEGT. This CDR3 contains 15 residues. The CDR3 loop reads CASSATTGTGYEQYF. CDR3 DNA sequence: TGTGCCAGCAGTGCCACGACAGGGACGGGCTACGAGCAGTACTTC.

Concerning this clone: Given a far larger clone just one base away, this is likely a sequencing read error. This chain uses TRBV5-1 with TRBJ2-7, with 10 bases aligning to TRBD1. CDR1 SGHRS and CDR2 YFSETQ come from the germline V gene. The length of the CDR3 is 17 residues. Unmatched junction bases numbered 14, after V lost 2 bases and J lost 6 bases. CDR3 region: CASSLGLLGQGSFEQYF. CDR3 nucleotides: TGCGCCAGCAGCTTAGGGCTACTGGGACAGGGGTCGTTCGAGCAGTACTTC.

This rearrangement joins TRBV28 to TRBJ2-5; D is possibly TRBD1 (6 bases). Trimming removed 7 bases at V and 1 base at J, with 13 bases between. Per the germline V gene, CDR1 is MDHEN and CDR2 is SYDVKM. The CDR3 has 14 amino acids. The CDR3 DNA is TGTGCCAGCACCCTGCGCAGGGGCCAAGAGACCCAGTACTTC. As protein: CASTLRRGQETQYF.

The CDR3 region is CASSPLLGEQYF. In DNA form, the CDR3 reads TGTGCCAGCAGTCCCCTTCTCGGGGAGCAGTACTTC. V is TRBV28 and J is TRBJ2-7; the D is unclear. CDR3 size: 12 residues. Germline lookup yields CDR1 MDHEN and CDR2 SYDVKM. V was pared by 5 bases and J by 7 bases, with 12 bases between.

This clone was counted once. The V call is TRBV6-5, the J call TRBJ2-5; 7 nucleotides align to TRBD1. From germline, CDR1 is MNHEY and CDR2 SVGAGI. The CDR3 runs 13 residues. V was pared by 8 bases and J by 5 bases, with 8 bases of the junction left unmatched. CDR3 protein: CASRRGGPETQYF. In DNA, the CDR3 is TGTGCCAGCCGAAGAGGGGGCCCGGAGACCCAGTACTTC.